A single TCR beta chain is shown here with its context. Antigen unknown. Data came from immunoSEQ multiplex PCR; TCRdb stores just in-frame clones and leaves some out. This sample has tens of thousands of clones, with roughly nine tenths found just once. The CDR3 extends over 15 amino acids. The trim removed 4 bases at V and 4 bases at J, leaving 9 bases unmatched. CDR1 is SGHTA, CDR2 FQGNSA, per germline. These data belong to a study of graft-versus-host responses after intestinal transplantation. Study overall: Among the recipients, all got anti-thymocyte globulin induction and then tacrolimus and steroids for approximately 3 years.

Notes on the study in general: GvH clones turned up in recipient marrow; some had shown up first in ileum or blood.

The sample in question was PBMCs, obtained just over 64 days after intestinal transplantation. The chain couples TRBV7-2 to TRBJ1-2; TRBD1 matches at 7 bases. The sequence came from a human patient who received an intestinal transplant, so some T cells may come from the graft donor. The CDR3 DNA reads as TGTGCCAGCAGCTCCGGTAGACAGGGCCTCTATGGCTACACCTTC. Its protein is CASSSGRQGLYGYTF.